The T cell receptor (beta chain) under discussion was sequenced for a study of blood T cells in healthy people across ages. Details on this clonotype: What it binds is not known.

The V and J ends lost 2 bases and 4 bases respectively, with 10 bases between them. The CDR3 runs to 15 residues. Germline CDR1 and CDR2: SGDLS and YYNGEE. Approximately 9.1 milliliters was the volume of peripheral blood drawn from each donor. The study's findings and limits: Diversity of TCR beta per million T cells declined in a roughly linear way with age.

Alongside a J-beta primer mix, a sample-barcoded 5' primer served in a second PCR lasting about 7 to 12 cycles. A template-switch adaptor that had 12 random nucleotides put a tag on each cDNA molecule. MiXCR, applied by TCRdb to the 5' RACE reads, yields one record per CDR3 protein. Seen here are some 1.5 million distinct CDR3 sequences, 28% observed once, and the top ten hold less than 9.5%. Input material: blood. This sequence was found in a woman in her twenties or thirties in good health. The V gene is TRBV9, the J gene TRBJ2-6, with a possible D match to TRBD2 (5 bases). The CDR3 coding sequence is TGTGCCAGCAGCGTCGGGAACCCAGGGGCCAACGTCCTGACTTTC. Translating it yields CASSVGNPGANVLTF.